The 24 T cell receptor beta chains below come from one sample, sequenced in a study of OX40 agonist ivuxolimab in advanced cancers. The assay was immunoSEQ multiplex PCR, and TCRdb's table has in-frame clones only and misses some. The sample gives approximately 81,000 clones, 81% of which show up once; 3.5% to 6% is in the top ten. The specimen was CD4+ or CD8+ T cells sorted from blood, collected in a trial of the OX40 agonist ivuxolimab. The origin of the receptors is an adult with an advanced solid tumor such as melanoma, head and neck, liver or kidney cancer.

The chain links TRBV11-2 to TRBJ2-3; TRBD1 agrees at 8 bases. V was pared by 3 bases and J by 3 bases, with 2 bases of the junction left unmatched. Looked up from germline, CDR1 is SGHAT and CDR2 is FQNNGV. This CDR3 spans 14 amino acids. The CDR3 sequence is CASSLGTGTDTQYF. CDR3 DNA: TGTGCCAGCAGCTTGGGGACAGGTACAGATACGCAGTATTTT.

This chain connects TRBV13 to TRBJ1-1; the match to TRBD1 covers 8 bases. CDR1 is PRHDT, CDR2 FYEKMQ, per germline (reference sequence). Unmatched junction bases numbered 3, after V lost 5 bases and J lost 1 base. The CDR3 consists of 14 residues. The CDR3 is CASSMGTGNTEAFF. The CDR3 nucleotides are TGTGCCAGCAGCATGGGGACAGGGAACACTGAAGCTTTCTTT.

This chain joins TRBV5-6 and TRBJ1-1; D unclear. Germline assignment: CDR1 SGHDT and CDR2 YYEEEE. V was clipped by 5 bases and J by 0 bases, with 11 bases between them. This CDR3 region has 14 residues. CDR3 DNA: TGTGCCAGCAGTTGGACGGGAATGAACACTGAAGCTTTCTTT. Its protein is CASSWTGMNTEAFF.

This chain uses TRBV5-1 with TRBJ2-1; TRBD2 agrees at 8 bases. Unmatched junction bases numbered 6, after V lost 0 bases and J lost 4 bases. The CDR3 contains 16 residues. Germline V gives CDR1 SGHRS, CDR2 YFSETQ. The CDR3 loop reads CASSLGERGIYNEQFF. The CDR3 DNA reads TGCGCCAGCAGCTTGGGAGAGCGGGGGATATACAATGAGCAGTTCTTC.

The J gene is TRBJ2-1, the V gene TRBV29-1, with TRBD2 matching over 11 bases. Looked up from germline, CDR1 is SQVTM and CDR2 is ANQGSEA. Trimming at V came to 7 bases and at J to 7 bases, leaving 6 bases not matched to a gene. This CDR3 is 13 amino acids long. Here the CDR3 DNA reads TGCAGCGAGCGACTAGCGGGGACTAATGAGCAGTTCTTC. Amino acids: CSERLAGTNEQFF.

The rearrangement uses TRBV5-4 and TRBJ1-3; no clear D. V was shortened by 0 bases and J by 2 bases, with 9 bases between the two germline ends. Germline V gene data show CDR1 as SGHNT and CDR2 as YYREEE (reference sequence). This CDR3 has 15 residues. CDR3 in amino acids: CASSLGLNPGNTIYF. CDR3 sequence (DNA): TGTGCCAGCAGCTTGGGGCTGAACCCTGGAAACACCATATATTTT.

J is TRBJ2-1 and V is TRBV19; either TRBD1 or TRBD2 may fit D (6 bases each). The CDR3 contains 15 residues. Germline V gives CDR1 LNHDA, CDR2 SQIVND (reference sequence). V shed 3 bases and J shed 3 bases, with 12 bases lying between them. The DNA of the CDR3 is TGTGCCAGTAGTATCAAGGGGGAGGACTACAATGAGCAGTTCTTC. It specifies CASSIKGEDYNEQFF.

The rearrangement links TRBV19 to TRBJ2-3; TRBD1 agrees at 10 bases. Germline lookup yields CDR1 LNHDA and CDR2 SQIVND (reference sequence). The CDR3 covers 13 residues. With 10 bases clipped from V and 3 bases from J, the junction kept 4 bases outside the gene matches. The CDR3 spells CATGQGGTDTQYF. DNA of the CDR3: TGTGCCACAGGACAGGGGGGGACAGATACGCAGTATTTT.

The chain is built from TRBV7-9 and TRBJ1-1; no firm D call. Germline V gives CDR1 SEHNR, CDR2 FQNEAQ (reference sequence). There are 13 residues in the CDR3. Between the trimmed V and J ends, which lost 5 bases and 11 bases, there was a span of 18 bases. The CDR3: CASSPSPGAGAFF. For the CDR3, the DNA is TGTGCCAGCAGCCCCTCCCCGGGCGCCGGGGCTTTCTTT.

The V gene is TRBV7-2, the J gene TRBJ2-7; weak D call: TRBD2 (6 bases). V dropped 3 bases and J dropped 5 bases, with 17 bases sitting between them. From germline, CDR1 is SGHTA and CDR2 FQGNSA. The CDR3 is made up of 15 amino acids. For the CDR3, the DNA is TGTGCCAGCAGCTTGAGGGCTAGCGTAGTGGACGAGCAGTACTTC. This sequence encodes CASSLRASVVDEQYF. Full variable domain (outside the CDR3, taken from reference TRBV7-2 and TRBJ2-7): GAGVSQSPSNKVTEKGKDVELRCDPISGHTALYWYRQSLGQGLEFLIYFQGNSAPDKSGLPSDRFSAERTGGSVSTLTIQRTQQEDSAVYLCASSLRASVVDEQYFGPGTRLTVT.

This rearrangement joins TRBV28 to TRBJ1-5; TRBD1 is a possible D gene (5 bases). Trimming took off 7 bases at V and 5 bases at J, with 15 bases between the two ends. This CDR3 comprises 14 residues. Germline lookup yields CDR1 MDHEN and CDR2 SYDVKM. As DNA, the CDR3 is TGTGCCAGCATTTCTCAGGGTTCCTATCAGCCCCAGCATTTT. It codes for CASISQGSYQPQHF.

CDR3 amino acids: CASSPSQVGDEQYF. Here the CDR3 DNA reads TGTGCCAGCTCACCAAGCCAGGTAGGGGACGAGCAGTACTTC. The chain couples TRBV18 to TRBJ2-7; a possible D gene is TRBD1 (5 bases). CDR1 is KGHSH, CDR2 LQKENI, per germline. The CDR3 sequence is 14 residues long. The V end lost 2 bases, the J end lost 5 bases, and 13 bases lay between the germline ends.

This clone has only one observation. CDR3 sequence reads: CAIGRTGELFF. DNA for the CDR3: TGTGCCATAGGACGGACCGGGGAGCTGTTTTTT. V gene TRBV6-6 combines with J gene TRBJ2-2; D not certain. V lost 10 bases and J 5 bases, leaving 8 bases between the germline ends. This CDR3 is built from 11 residues. CDR1 is MNHNY, CDR2 SVGAGI, per germline (reference sequence).

The V and J genes are TRBV11-3 and TRBJ1-4; D is ambiguous. The CDR3 runs to 15 residues. V lost 0 bases and J 4 bases, leaving 9 bases between the germline ends. The germline CDR1 and CDR2 sequences are SGHNT and YENEEA. The CDR3, as DNA: TGTGCCAGCAGCTTAGAAGGGAGGAGTAATGAAAAACTGTTTTTT. Amino acid sequence: CASSLEGRSNEKLFF.

The rearrangement links TRBV19 to TRBJ2-1; 7 nucleotides align to TRBD2. V lost 7 bases to trimming and J lost 3 bases; unmatched junction nucleotides: 9. The CDR3 contains 15 residues. Germline CDR1 is LNHDA and CDR2 is SQIVND (reference sequence). CDR3 residues: CASIGTGGGYNEQFF. In nucleotides, the CDR3 is TGTGCCAGTATCGGGACGGGAGGTGGCTACAATGAGCAGTTCTTC.

The CDR3: CASSLGAGDYGYTF. The CDR3, as DNA: TGTGCCAGCAGCTTAGGGGCCGGGGACTATGGCTACACCTTC. V is TRBV11-2 and J is TRBJ1-2; D is undetermined. V was shortened by 1 base and J by 3 bases, with 9 bases between the two germline ends. This CDR3 comprises 14 residues. The germline V gene has CDR1 SGHAT and CDR2 FQNNGV.

The chain has TRBV2 and TRBJ2-1, with 7 bases aligning to TRBD1. Per germline, CDR1 SNHLY and CDR2 FYNNEI. The trim removed 6 bases at V and 5 bases at J, leaving 4 bases unmatched. This CDR3 is 13 amino acids long. CDR3 DNA sequence: TGTGCCAGCAGACAAGGGACAGACAATGAGCAGTTCTTC. Its protein product is CASRQGTDNEQFF. The complete variable domain, with remaining parts taken from reference TRBV2 and TRBJ2-1, reads EPEVTQTPSHQVTQMGQEVILRCVPISNHLYFYWYRQILGQKVEFLVSFYNNEISEKSEIFDDQFSVERPDGSNFTLKIRSTKLEDSAMYFCASRQGTDNEQFFGPGTRLTVL.

This chain uses TRBV4-1 with TRBJ2-1; 9 bases map to TRBD2. The CDR3 is 17 amino acids. V shed 4 bases, J shed 2 bases, and the junction held 9 bases outside the gene matches. Germline V lookup: CDR1 MGHRA, CDR2 YSYEKL. CDR3 amino acids: CASSRSELAGTYNEQFF. The CDR3 bases are TGCGCCAGCAGCCGTTCCGAACTAGCGGGCACCTACAATGAGCAGTTCTTC.

This clone has just one count. The chain joins TRBV7-3 to TRBJ2-2; no reliable D call. CDR1 and CDR2 from the germline V gene are SGHTA and FQGTGA. V shed 4 bases and J shed 3 bases, with 12 bases lying between them. The CDR3 has 15 residues. CDR3 sequence: CASSSSRDDTGELFF. The CDR3, as DNA: TGTGCCAGCAGCTCATCTAGGGATGACACCGGGGAGCTGTTTTTT.

This clone was detected only a few times. The rearrangement uses TRBV4-1 and TRBJ1-2, with 7 bases identical to TRBD1. Germline V gene sequence: CDR1 MGHRA, CDR2 YSYEKL. The CDR3 totals 15 residues. V lost 4 bases and J lost 3; bases outside the gene matches: 8. This chain's CDR3 is CASSRPTGQDYGYTF. CDR3 coding DNA: TGCGCCAGCAGCCGGCCGACAGGGCAAGACTATGGCTACACCTTC.

The chain combines TRBV5-4 with TRBJ2-7; 10 nucleotides line up with TRBD1. With 4 bases clipped from V and 4 bases from J, the junction kept 5 bases outside the gene matches. The germline CDR1 and CDR2 sequences are SGHNT and YYREEE (reference sequence). This CDR3 region has 14 residues. The DNA for the CDR3 is TGTGCCAGCAGCAGGGACAGGGGTATGTACGAGCAGTACTTC. The encoded protein is CASSRDRGMYEQYF.

This clone has just a few counts. The rearrangement uses TRBV18 and TRBJ1-6; D is possibly TRBD1 (5 bases). This CDR3 region has 13 residues. The ends were cut back, 3 bases at V and 10 bases at J, with 10 bases in the middle. CDR1 is KGHSH, CDR2 LQKENI, per germline. DNA for the CDR3: TGTGCCAGCTCACCGTCTGGGGCCTCACCCCTCCACTTT. Translation: CASSPSGASPLHF.

This clone came up once. J is TRBJ1-2 and V is TRBV5-5; TRBD1 might be the D (5 bases). Trimming stripped 6 bases from V and 3 bases from J, with 18 bases between. The CDR3 loop spans 15 amino acids. Germline CDR1 SGHKS, CDR2 YYEKEE (reference sequence). The CDR3 DNA sequence: TGTGCCAGCACACGGGCCCTCAGGGACGACTATGGCTACACCTTC. Translated: CASTRALRDDYGYTF.

The chain has TRBV5-1 and TRBJ2-3; D is unresolved. Germline V gene lookup returns CDR1 SGHRS and CDR2 YFSETQ. Trimming took off 2 bases at V and 0 bases at J, with 4 bases between the two ends. The CDR3 spans 13 residues. In DNA, the CDR3 is TGCGCCAGCAGCTTACAGAGCACAGATACGCAGTATTTT. This encodes CASSLQSTDTQYF.